This is a list of T cell receptor beta chains from one sample in a study of T cell responses to AZD1222 COVID-19 vaccine. Sequenced by immunoSEQ multiplex PCR; TCRdb stores in-frame clones only, minus some. The repertoire holds 100,000 to 150,000 clones, roughly nine tenths seen once, with about 4.7% in the top ten. This specimen was peripheral blood, taken on day 0 of AZD1222 vaccination. Receptors were obtained from an adult in good health. Each CDR3 is given with its conserved first and last residue. A D gene is named only where the DNA matches it firmly. Not every row has a clone size; where given, it reads once, few, many or a size class.

v_call	clone_size	j_call	d_call	cdr3_nt	cdr3_aa
TRBV7-9	once	TRBJ2-3	TRBD2	TGTGCCAGCAGCTCGGGACTAGCGGGAGCGACAGATACGCAGTATTTT	CASSSGLAGATDTQYF
TRBV7-9	NA	TRBJ1-4	NA	TGTGCCAGCAGCTTATTTACAGCAACTAATGAAAAACTGTTTTTT	CASSLFTATNEKLFF
TRBV28	NA	TRBJ1-3	NA	TGTGCCAGCAGTTTCCGGAGTGGAAACACCATATATTTT	CASSFRSGNTIYF
TRBV7-2	NA	TRBJ2-3	TRBD2	TGTGCCAGCAGCCCCCTAAGGTCAGCGGGGGGACCAGATACGCAGTATTTT	CASSPLRSAGGPDTQYF
TRBV15	NA	TRBJ2-1	TRBD2	TGTGCCACCAGCAGAGACCAGCGGGAGTTGTATGAGCAGTTCTTC	CATSRDQRELYEQFF
TRBV11-2	NA	TRBJ1-2	TRBD1	TGTGCCAGCAGCTTAGACCGACAGGGGGCGGACTATGGCTACACCTTC	CASSLDRQGADYGYTF
TRBV15	NA	TRBJ2-7	NA	TGTGCCACCAGCAGAGGGGCTTTTGGCTACGAGCAGTACTTC	CATSRGAFGYEQYF
TRBV5-6	NA	TRBJ1-2	TRBD1	TGTGCCAGCAGCTCCGGGACAGGGGGCGCAGGCTATGGCTACACCTTC	CASSSGTGGAGYGYTF
TRBV9	NA	TRBJ1-3	NA	TGTGCCAGCAGCGTCGATCTGAGCTCTGGAAACACCATATATTTT	CASSVDLSSGNTIYF
TRBV6-5	NA	TRBJ2-7	NA	TGTGCCAGCAGTTTTTGGGCCAAAGGCTACGAGCAGTACTTC	CASSFWAKGYEQYF
TRBV24-1	NA	TRBJ2-7	NA	TGTGCCACCAGTTGGGTAGGCCCCTACGAGCAGTACTTC	CATSWVGPYEQYF
TRBV7-2	once	TRBJ1-5	TRBD1	TGTGCCAGCAGCTTAGCGCTTGGACAGGGGGCCAATCAGCCCCAGCATTTT	CASSLALGQGANQPQHF
TRBV27	NA	TRBJ2-2	TRBD1	TGTGCCAGCAGTCGCGTAGGGACAGCGAACACCGGGGAGCTGTTTTTT	CASSRVGTANTGELFF
TRBV27	medium-sized	TRBJ1-3	TRBD1	TGTGCCAGCAGAGTACAGGGGGCTGGAAACACCATATATTTT	CASRVQGAGNTIYF
TRBV9	few	TRBJ2-2	NA	TGTGCCAGCAGCGTAATGAACACCGGGGAGCTGTTTTTT	CASSVMNTGELFF
TRBV27	few	TRBJ1-1	NA	TGTGCCAGCAGCCCCAAGGGCCCCGACAGGAGCGAAGCTTTCTTT	CASSPKGPDRSEAFF
TRBV12-3/TRBV12-4	NA	TRBJ2-1	NA	TGTGCCAGCAGTTTATCCACCCATGAGCAGTTCTTC	CASSLSTHEQFF
TRBV9	NA	TRBJ1-2	TRBD1	TGTGCCAGCAGCGTGGGACAGGGAAGCTATGGCTACACCTTC	CASSVGQGSYGYTF
TRBV4-2	NA	TRBJ2-3	TRBD2	TGTGCCAGCAGCCACCGACTAGCGGGCTCCACAGATACGCAGTATTTT	CASSHRLAGSTDTQYF
TRBV14	few	TRBJ1-3	NA	TGTGCCAGCAGCCAGTTCCAAGTCTCTGGAAACACCATATATTTT	CASSQFQVSGNTIYF
TRBV9	NA	TRBJ1-5	NA	TGTGCCAGCAGCCCCACGGGAGGGTATCAGCCCCAGCATTTT	CASSPTGGYQPQHF
TRBV19	few	TRBJ2-7	TRBD1	TGTGCCAGTAGCCAAAGGTGGGATGGACAGGGCTTGCAGTACTTC	CASSQRWDGQGLQYF
TRBV6-5	NA	TRBJ1-1	NA	TGTGCCAGCAGTTTAATTAAGAACACTGAAGCTTTCTTT	CASSLIKNTEAFF
TRBV4-3	NA	TRBJ2-7	TRBD1	TGCGCCCTATGTACAGGGGGCGCTTCCTACGAGCAGTACTTC	CALCTGGASYEQYF
TRBV7-9	NA	TRBJ2-5	NA	TGTGCCAGCAGCCTACAAGAGACCCAGTACTTC	CASSLQETQYF
TRBV2	NA	TRBJ2-1	NA	TGTGCCAGCAGTTACACCTACAATGAGCAGTTCTTC	CASSYTYNEQFF
TRBV7-2	NA	TRBJ1-5	NA	TGTGCCAGCAGCTTATGGAGGACCGACCAGCCCCAGCATTTT	CASSLWRTDQPQHF
TRBV12-5	NA	TRBJ2-3	NA	TGTGCTAGTGGCCCGAGCCCCGATACGCAGTATTTT	CASGPSPDTQYF
TRBV19	NA	TRBJ2-7	NA	TGTGCCAGTAGTATTACCCGGAACGAGCAGTACTTC	CASSITRNEQYF
TRBV6-2/TRBV6-3	NA	TRBJ2-2	TRBD2	TGTGCCAGCAGTTCGCCCCGGACTAGCGGAACCGGGGAGCTGTTTTTT	CASSSPRTSGTGELFF
TRBV7-2	NA	TRBJ1-2	NA	TGTGCCAGCAGCCCGGAAACATTGTTCTATGGCTACACCTTC	CASSPETLFYGYTF